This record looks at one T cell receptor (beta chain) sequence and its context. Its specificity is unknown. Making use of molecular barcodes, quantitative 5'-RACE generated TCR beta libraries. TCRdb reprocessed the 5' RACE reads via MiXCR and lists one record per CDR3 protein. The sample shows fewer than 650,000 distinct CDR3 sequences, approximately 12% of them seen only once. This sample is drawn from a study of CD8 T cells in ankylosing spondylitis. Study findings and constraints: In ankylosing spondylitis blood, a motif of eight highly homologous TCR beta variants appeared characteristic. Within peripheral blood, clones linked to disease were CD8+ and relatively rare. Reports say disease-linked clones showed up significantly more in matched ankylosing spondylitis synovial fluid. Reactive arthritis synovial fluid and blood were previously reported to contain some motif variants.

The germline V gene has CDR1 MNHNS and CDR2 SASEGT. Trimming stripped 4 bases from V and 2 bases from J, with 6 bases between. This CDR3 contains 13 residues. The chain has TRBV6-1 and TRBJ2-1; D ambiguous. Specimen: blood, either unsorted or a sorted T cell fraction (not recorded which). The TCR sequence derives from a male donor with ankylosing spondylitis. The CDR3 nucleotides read TGTGCCAGCAGTGCCCTCACCTACAATGAGCAGTTCTTC. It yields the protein CASSALTYNEQFF.